This T cell receptor (beta chain) comes out of a study of T cells in Graves' hyperthyroidism and ophthalmopathy. TCR beta CDR3 regions were amplified from RNA transcripts. HTBI primers drove first-round RT-PCR of the TCR CDR3. MiXCR was run by TCRdb on the multiplex PCR reads, yielding one entry per CDR3 protein. The sample shows hundreds of thousands of distinct CDR3 sequences, around a sixth of them seen only once. This CDR3 contains 12 residues. The germline CDR1 and CDR2 sequences are GTSNPN and SVGIG (reference sequence). V was cut by 3 bases and J by 8 bases, with 13 bases left in between. This clonotype was recorded at least ten times.

The TCR originated in a woman aged 45 to 65 with Graves' hyperthyroidism that later progressed to Graves' ophthalmopathy. The sequenced sample was blood. The V gene is TRBV30, the J gene TRBJ1-1, with D possibly matching TRBD1 (5 bases). This CDR3 reads CAWSSATAEAFF. In DNA form, the CDR3 reads TGTGCCTGGAGCTCAGCGACAGCCGAAGCTTTCTTT.